This T cell receptor beta chain was documented in a study of T cell changes during pregnancy in multiple sclerosis. This clone was observed once. The protocol was immunoSEQ multiplex PCR, while the TCRdb copy is restricted to in-frame clones and leaves out a portion. The sample shows fewer than 130,000 clones, approximately 90% of them seen only once. Germline assignment: CDR1 KGHSH and CDR2 LQKENI. V lost 6 bases and J lost 3; bases outside the gene matches: 14. The CDR3 covers 17 residues. The V gene is TRBV18, the J gene TRBJ1-5; 7 bases map to TRBD1. The source is a female donor with multiple sclerosis, enrolled in a pregnancy study. Sequenced here: peripheral blood, sampled after pregnancy. This chain's CDR3 is CASSEITGAYDNQPQHF. CDR3 nucleotides: TGTGCCAGCTCCGAAATAACAGGGGCGTATGACAATCAGCCCCAGCATTTT.